Described below is a single T cell receptor (beta chain) sequence and its context. The protocol was immunoSEQ multiplex PCR, while the TCRdb copy is restricted to in-frame clones and leaves out a portion. The repertoire holds about 80,000 clones, with around nine tenths as singletons. Trimming removed 0 bases at V and 1 base at J, with 8 bases between. CDR1 SGHDT and CDR2 YYEEEE come from the germline V gene. The CDR3 extends over 15 amino acids. The source of the sample is a study of blood T cell repertoires in COVID-19. The chain joins TRBV5-6 to TRBJ1-3; D is uncertain. This sequence was found in a young man with acute or convalescent COVID-19. Sequenced input: peripheral blood. This CDR3 is CASSLGTVSGNTIYF. Here the CDR3 DNA reads TGTGCCAGCAGCTTGGGAACGGTTTCTGGAAACACCATATATTTT.